This TCR beta chain was profiled in a study of cytomegalovirus exposure and HLA in healthy donors. The overall study: Early on, a data release was issued that held 65 million to 100 million unique TCRs from HLA-typed donors.

With regard to this clone: What it recognizes is unknown.

The V gene end was trimmed by 2 bases and the J gene end by 2 bases; junction bases not matched to a gene: 3. Germline V lookup: CDR1 MNHNS, CDR2 SASEGT. This CDR3 comprises 14 residues. PCR was performed using 60 Vbeta and 13 Jbeta primers. Libraries were prepared by immunoSEQ multiplex PCR; TCRdb keeps only in-frame clonotypes and omits some of them. The sample records about 200,000 clones, 70% to 85% being singletons. Findings and caveats of the study: A prior analysis recorded that most TCR beta V segments were productive about 87% or about 30% of the time.

The sequencing input was PBMCs. This chain uses TRBV6-1 with TRBJ2-7, with 7 bases aligning to TRBD1. This clonotype was obtained from a boy between 2 and 10 years old in good health and CMV-seronegative. The CDR3 protein is CASSERGTAYEQYF. The CDR3 DNA is TGTGCCAGCAGTGAAAGAGGGACAGCCTACGAGCAGTACTTC.